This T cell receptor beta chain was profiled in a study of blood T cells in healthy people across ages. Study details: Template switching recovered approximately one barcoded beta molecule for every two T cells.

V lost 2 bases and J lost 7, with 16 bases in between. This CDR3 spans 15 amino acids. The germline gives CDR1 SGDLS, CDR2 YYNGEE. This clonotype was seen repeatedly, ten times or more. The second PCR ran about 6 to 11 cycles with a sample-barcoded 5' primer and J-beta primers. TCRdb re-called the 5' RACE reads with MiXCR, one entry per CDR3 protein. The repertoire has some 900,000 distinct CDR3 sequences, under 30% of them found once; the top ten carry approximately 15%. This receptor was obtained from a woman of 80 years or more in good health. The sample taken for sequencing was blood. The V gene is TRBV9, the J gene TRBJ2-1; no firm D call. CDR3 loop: CASSVNGLDMNEQFF. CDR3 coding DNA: TGTGCCAGCAGCGTGAACGGGCTGGATATGAATGAGCAGTTCTTC.